Sequencing of this T cell receptor beta chain was carried out in a study of blood T cell repertoires in COVID-19. Whole-study context: Sites across the United States, Italy and Spain contributed samples from acute and convalescent COVID-19. The analysed material was cDNA or gDNA that came from T cells, B-cell-depleted T cells, or PBMCs.

Per the authors' pipeline: Estimated nucleated cell counts came from reference gene primer amplification. Clones were sequenced by immunoSEQ multiplex PCR, and TCRdb holds only the in-frame ones, with some missing. From that table come the V and J calls and clone size; the DNA was used to work out D and trimming. Among about 190,000 clones listed, 84% were seen once. Germline V lookup: CDR1 MNHEY, CDR2 SVGAGI. J gave up 5 bases and V 6 bases, and 9 bases lay outside the gene matches. This CDR3 is 15 amino acids long. The chain uses TRBV6-5 and TRBJ2-2, with TRBD2 matching 7 bases. The sequence was collected from a woman in her 70s with active or convalescent COVID-19. The sample was peripheral blood. The CDR3 nucleotides read TGTGCCAGCAGGCTGGTGCTCGGGGGGACCGGGGAGCTGTTTTTT. This gives the protein CASRLVLGGTGELFF.